The 32 T cell receptor beta chains below were found in one sample sequenced in a study of T cell responses to AZD1222 COVID-19 vaccine. The data were produced by immunoSEQ multiplex PCR, yet TCRdb's version contains in-frame clones alone and is incomplete. The table shows about 120,000 clones, with about nine tenths occurring only once. Specimen: peripheral blood, collected on day 0 of AZD1222 vaccination. Receptors originate from an adult in good health.

The chain combines TRBV5-1 with TRBJ2-7; no definite D call. The ends were cut back, 0 bases at V and 0 bases at J, with 10 bases in the middle. CDR1 is SGHRS and CDR2 is YFSETQ in the germline V gene. The CDR3 contains 15 residues. Here the CDR3 reads CASSLEGISSYEQYF. The CDR3 bases are TGCGCCAGCAGCTTGGAGGGCATCAGCTCCTACGAGCAGTACTTC.

The chain recombines TRBV18 with TRBJ1-1; D is perhaps TRBD1 (5 bases). V gave up 3 bases and J gave up 1 base, with 12 bases separating them. This CDR3 spans 15 amino acids. The germline gives CDR1 KGHSH, CDR2 LQKENI. The CDR3 spells CASSPPGGSNTEAFF. The CDR3 DNA reads TGTGCCAGCTCACCCCCTGGGGGGTCGAACACTGAAGCTTTCTTT.

The genes are TRBV5-1 and TRBJ2-5, with unresolved D. The CDR3 has 13 amino acids. V dropped 0 bases and J dropped 2 bases, with 5 bases sitting between them. Germline CDR1 SGHRS, CDR2 YFSETQ. The CDR3 bases are TGCGCCAGCAGCTTGGTTCCTCAAGAGACCCAGTACTTC. The encoded protein is CASSLVPQETQYF.

The chain recombines TRBV11-2 with TRBJ2-1; 10 nucleotides line up with TRBD1. The CDR3 is 16 residues long. With 5 bases clipped from V and 7 bases from J, the junction kept 11 bases outside the gene matches. The germline V gene encodes CDR1 SGHAT and CDR2 FQNNGV. This chain's CDR3 is CASSRGTGDPRNEQFF. The DNA for the CDR3 is TGTGCCAGCAGCCGAGGGACAGGGGATCCTCGGAATGAGCAGTTCTTC.

This clone was seen a single time. The CDR3, as DNA: TGTGCCAGCAGCGGTTTCGGGAAGAATCAGCCCCAGCATTTT. Protein: CASSGFGKNQPQHF. The chain combines TRBV3-1 (or the pseudogene TRBV3-2) with TRBJ1-5; D not certain. Trimming took 5 bases from V and 4 from J, leaving 12 bases between them. The CDR3 is made up of 14 amino acids. CDR1 is LGHDT and CDR2 is YNNKEL in the germline V gene (reference sequence).

The CDR3 bases are TGTGCCAGCAGGCGAGGGACAGGGGGAAATTCACCCCTCCACTTT. It is translated as CASRRGTGGNSPLHF. This chain links TRBV11-2 with TRBJ1-6; 11 nucleotides align to TRBD1. There are 15 residues in the CDR3. Germline V gene data show CDR1 as SGHAT and CDR2 as FQNNGV. The V and J ends lost 6 bases and 7 bases, in that order; junction bases with no gene match: 5.

This chain connects TRBV7-6 to TRBJ1-1; no reliable D call. V was shortened by 4 bases and J by 5 bases, with 14 bases between the two germline ends. Looked up from germline, CDR1 is SGHVS and CDR2 is FNYEAQ. There are 14 residues in the CDR3. Written as DNA, the CDR3 is TGTGCCAGCAGCTCCCCGGGTGAAGGAACTGAAGCTTTCTTT. This encodes CASSSPGEGTEAFF.

The rearrangement links TRBV11-3 to TRBJ2-1; D gene ambiguous. CDR1 SGHNT and CDR2 YENEEA come from the germline V gene. V was pared by 5 bases and J by 4 bases, with 12 bases between. There are 14 residues in the CDR3. In DNA form, the CDR3 reads TGTGCCAGCAGCCCCTCCCCCTCGTACAATGAGCAGTTCTTC. Translation: CASSPSPSYNEQFF.

The V and J genes are TRBV25-1 and TRBJ2-5, with D unresolved. V lost 6 bases and J 5 bases, leaving 7 bases between the germline ends. Germline loops: CDR1 MGHDK, CDR2 SYGVNS. The CDR3 is 11 residues long. DNA of the CDR3: TGTGCCAGCAGGAAAGGGGAGACCCAGTACTTC. Encoded protein: CASRKGETQYF.

The table lists this clone with a few counts. The chain joins TRBV6-2 or TRBV6-3 to TRBJ2-2; the D gene is possibly TRBD2 (6 bases). Germline lookup yields CDR1 MNHEY and CDR2 SVGEGT. The CDR3 loop spans 16 amino acids. V lost 0 bases to trimming and J lost 6 bases, with 14 bases between them. The CDR3 nucleotides are TGTGCCAGCAGTTACTCGTTGGTGGGGGGACCCGGGGAGCTGTTTTTT. Amino acid sequence: CASSYSLVGGPGELFF.

The rearrangement uses TRBV18 and TRBJ2-7; D might be TRBD1 or TRBD2, each matching 6 bases. The CDR3 totals 14 residues. CDR1 and CDR2 (germline): KGHSH, LQKENI. Trimming stripped 4 bases from V and 0 bases from J, with 10 bases between. The CDR3 nucleotides read TGTGCCAGCTCACAAGGGGGGAGCTCCTACGAGCAGTACTTC. This codes for CASSQGGSSYEQYF.

The gene calls are TRBV28 and TRBJ1-2; 8 bases align to TRBD1. The CDR3 is 15 amino acids. Per germline, CDR1 MDHEN and CDR2 SYDVKM. The ends lost 2 bases at V and 5 bases at J; junction bases unmatched: 7. CDR3 nucleotides: TGTGCCAGCAGTTTACCCGGACAGGGAAGATATGGCTACACCTTC. This sequence encodes CASSLPGQGRYGYTF.

The J gene is TRBJ1-3, the V gene TRBV6-1; D might be TRBD1 (6 bases). V dropped 1 base and J dropped 2 bases, with 15 bases sitting between them. The CDR3 spans 17 residues. Per the germline V gene, CDR1 is MNHNS and CDR2 is SASEGT. The CDR3 region has the DNA TGTGCCAGCAGTGAAGTCCCCTCGGGGGCGGCTGGAAACACCATATATTTT. Protein sequence: CASSEVPSGAAGNTIYF.

The chain combines TRBV11-2 with TRBJ2-7; D remains unclear. Trimming removed 0 bases at V and 6 bases at J, with 6 bases between. CDR3 length equals 12 residues. The V gene's germline CDR1 is SGHAT and CDR2 FQNNGV. The CDR3 DNA follows: TGTGCCAGCAGCTTAGAAGGTGGCGAGCAGTACTTC. Its protein is CASSLEGGEQYF. Full variable domain (rest looked up from reference TRBV11-2 and TRBJ2-7): EAGVAQSPRYKIIEKRQSVAFWCNPISGHATLYWYQQILGQGPKLLIQFQNNGVVDDSQLPKDRFSAERLKGVDSTLKIQPAKLEDSAVYLCASSLEGGEQYFGPGTRLTVT.

The V and J genes are TRBV7-9 and TRBJ2-7, with D possibly matching TRBD1 (6 bases). The V and J ends lost 6 bases and 0 bases respectively, with 12 bases between them. Germline CDR1 and CDR2: SEHNR and FQNEAQ (reference sequence). CDR3 length equals 14 residues. CDR3 loop: CASRDDRSSYEQYF. For the CDR3, the DNA is TGTGCCAGCAGAGACGACAGGTCCTCCTACGAGCAGTACTTC.

This clone was observed a few times. The V gene is TRBV5-1, the J gene TRBJ1-2; no reliable D call. V lost 0 bases, J lost 0 bases, and 6 bases lay in between. CDR3 length: 14 amino acids. Looked up from germline, CDR1 is SGHRS and CDR2 is YFSETQ. CDR3 in amino acids: CASSLGGSNYGYTF. The CDR3 nucleotides are TGCGCCAGCAGCTTGGGTGGATCTAACTATGGCTACACCTTC.

The J gene is TRBJ1-4, the V gene TRBV10-3, with D maybe TRBD1 (6 bases). CDR1 and CDR2 from the germline V gene are ENHRY and SYGVKD. This CDR3 spans 15 amino acids. Trimming cost V 4 bases and J 0 bases, with 9 bases left between them. The DNA of the CDR3 is TGTGCCATCAGTGCAGGACAGTCAACTAATGAAAAACTGTTTTTT. It codes for CAISAGQSTNEKLFF.

This clone was seen only once. The chain employs TRBV6-1 and TRBJ1-6; 7 bases are shared with TRBD1. Germline V lookup: CDR1 MNHNS, CDR2 SASEGT. Trimming at V came to 4 bases and at J to 5 bases, leaving 8 bases not matched to a gene. This CDR3 contains 16 residues. In DNA form, the CDR3 reads TGTGCCAGCAGTGCACTAACAGGGGCGGATAATTCACCCCTCCACTTT. Its protein product is CASSALTGADNSPLHF.

This chain uses TRBV19 with TRBJ1-4, with D perhaps TRBD1 (5 bases). V shed 3 bases and J shed 0 bases, with 11 bases lying between them. The germline CDR1 and CDR2 sequences are LNHDA and SQIVND (reference sequence). CDR3 length: 16 amino acids. CDR3 nucleotides: TGTGCCAGTAGTATGTTGACAGTAGCAACTAATGAAAAACTGTTTTTT. It is translated as CASSMLTVATNEKLFF.

The chain is built from TRBV27 and TRBJ1-1; D may be TRBD1 (6 bases). Deletions cut 6 bases from V and 2 bases from J, with 13 bases between. The CDR3 consists of 14 residues. Germline V gene data show CDR1 as MNHEY and CDR2 as SMNVEV (reference sequence). CDR3 in amino acids: CASSPGTLNTEAFF. Written as DNA, the CDR3 is TGTGCCAGCAGCCCCGGGACACTTAACACTGAAGCTTTCTTT.

This clone came up once. V and J are TRBV28 and TRBJ2-2; 8 nucleotides line up with TRBD1. Trimming removed 10 bases from V and 3 bases from J; junction bases left unmatched: 7. Germline V gene data show CDR1 as MDHEN and CDR2 as SYDVKM. The length of the CDR3 is 14 residues. The CDR3 DNA sequence: TGTGCCACTGAAACAGGGGGTTACACCGGGGAGCTGTTTTTT. Its translation: CATETGGYTGELFF. The whole variable domain, remainder taken from reference TRBV28 and TRBJ2-2, is DVKVTQSSRYLVKRTGEKVFLECVQDMDHENMFWYRQDPGLGLRLIYFSYDVKMKEKGDIPEGYSVSREKKERFSLILESASTNQTSMYLCATETGGYTGELFFGEGSRLTVL.

V and J are TRBV10-2 and TRBJ2-3, with D possibly called TRBD1 or TRBD2 (5 bases each). Per the germline V gene, CDR1 is WSHSY and CDR2 is SAAADI. With 5 bases removed from V and 4 bases from J, the gap between germline ends came to 13 bases. There are 14 residues in the CDR3. The CDR3 DNA sequence: TGCGCCAGCAGTTTAACAGGAGGCGCAGATACGCAGTATTTT. Translating gives CASSLTGGADTQYF.

The chain carries TRBV5-8 and TRBJ1-6; 8 nucleotides agree with TRBD1. CDR1 SGHTS and CDR2 YDEGEE come from the germline V gene. The CDR3 contains 18 residues. V was pared by 3 bases and J by 14 bases, with 22 bases of the junction left unmatched. CDR3 amino acids: CASSSRARGQGTRVTLHF. CDR3 in DNA: TGTGCCAGCAGCTCCCGGGCCCGAGGACAGGGAACGAGGGTCACCCTCCACTTT.

The chain has TRBV4-1 and TRBJ2-5; possibly TRBD2 for D (6 bases). The germline gives CDR1 MGHRA, CDR2 YSYEKL. With 0 bases removed from V and 1 base from J, the gap between germline ends came to 12 bases. This CDR3 comprises 16 residues. Here the CDR3 DNA reads TGCGCCAGCAGCCAAGAGGGAGGACGGATCCAAGAGACCCAGTACTTC. Translation: CASSQEGGRIQETQYF.

The rearrangement links TRBV27 to TRBJ2-2; 8 bases map to TRBD1. With 2 bases clipped from V and 5 bases from J, the junction kept 4 bases outside the gene matches. The CDR3 spans 15 residues. Looked up from germline, CDR1 is MNHEY and CDR2 is SMNVEV (reference sequence). The CDR3 spells CASSLGQGGTGELFF. Here the CDR3 DNA reads TGTGCCAGCAGTTTAGGACAGGGAGGAACCGGGGAGCTGTTTTTT.

Notes on this clone: Different DNA sequences within this sample yield the same CDR3. The V and J genes are TRBV20-1 and TRBJ2-1; D unresolved. This CDR3 contains 10 residues. Germline V gene lookup returns CDR1 DFQATT and CDR2 SNEGSKA (reference sequence). V was trimmed by 2 bases and J by 4 bases, leaving 0 bases between them. In DNA form, the CDR3 reads TGCAGTGCTAGATACAATGAGCAGTTCTTC. This encodes CSARYNEQFF.

J is TRBJ2-1 and V is TRBV6-5; 14 nucleotides line up with TRBD2. Germline V gives CDR1 MNHEY, CDR2 SVGAGI. Trimming took 6 bases from V and 8 from J; bases not matched to a gene: 6. This CDR3 is built from 15 residues. Written as DNA, the CDR3 is TGTGCCAGCAGAGCCGGGACTAGCGGGAGTGATGAGCAGTTCTTC. It encodes CASRAGTSGSDEQFF.

The chain links TRBV6-2 or TRBV6-3 to TRBJ2-7; a weak D match, TRBD2 (7 bases). The CDR3 consists of 16 residues. Germline loops: CDR1 MNHEY, CDR2 SVGEGT. The V gene lost 6 bases and the J gene lost 5 bases, with 23 bases spanning the gap. CDR3 nucleotides: TGTGCCAGCAGCACCCACTACGCGCGGGGGCGGCACGAGCAGTACTTC. It yields the protein CASSTHYARGRHEQYF.

This clone was recorded many times. CDR3 loop: CASSPADRSSYNSPLHF. As DNA, the CDR3 is TGTGCCAGCTCACCCGCTGACCGGAGCTCCTATAATTCACCCCTCCACTTT. The V call is TRBV18, the J call TRBJ1-6; D remains unclear. Germline assignment: CDR1 KGHSH and CDR2 LQKENI. This CDR3 spans 17 amino acids. Trimming cost V 3 bases and J 0 bases, with 12 bases left between them.

V and J are TRBV30 and TRBJ1-2; unclear D gene. V was trimmed by 6 bases and J by 2 bases, leaving 16 bases between them. CDR3 length equals 14 residues. In germline, CDR1 is GTSNPN, CDR2 SVGIG (reference sequence). CDR3 nucleotide sequence: TGTGCCTGCCTATCAGGCTTTGGGAACTATGGCTACACCTTC. It codes for CACLSGFGNYGYTF.

V and J are TRBV2 and TRBJ2-1, with 11 bases lining up with TRBD2. The CDR3 length is 17 residues. The trim removed 4 bases at V and 5 bases at J, leaving 10 bases unmatched. The germline gives CDR1 SNHLY, CDR2 FYNNEI. The CDR3 spells CASSVRLAGGYNNEQFF. In DNA form, the CDR3 reads TGTGCCAGCAGTGTTCGTCTAGCGGGAGGCTATAACAATGAGCAGTTCTTC.

CDR3 bases: TGTGCCAGCAACCCCCACGGGGCTAGCCAAGATACGCAGTATTTT. Translated, it gives CASNPHGASQDTQYF. The chain couples TRBV5-4 to TRBJ2-3; D may match TRBD1 or TRBD2 (5 bases each). The CDR3 runs 15 residues. V was shortened by 6 bases and J by 5 bases, with 19 bases between the two germline ends. CDR1 is SGHNT and CDR2 is YYREEE in the germline V gene (reference sequence).